The text below deals with one T cell receptor (beta chain). No treatment had been given to any patient before thyroid surgery. These data come from a study of metastatic and nonmetastatic thyroid tumors. CDR1 DFQATT and CDR2 SNEGSKA come from the germline V gene (reference sequence). This CDR3 region has 15 residues. The J segment lost 2 bases and the V segment lost 6 bases, leaving 5 bases of the junction unmatched. TCRdb re-clonotyped the PCR reads via MiXCR. The repertoire consists of over 10,000 clones, with approximately 32% occurring once and the leading ten covering about 10%. The chain employs TRBV20-1 and TRBJ2-2; 11 positions match TRBD2. The receptor was derived from a female donor with papillary thyroid cancer or a benign thyroid nodule (not recorded which). Some clones in this sample may be carry-over from other donors' samples. Material: tumor tissue. This CDR3 reads CSAGTSGSNTGELFF. The CDR3 DNA reads TGCAGTGCGGGGACTAGCGGATCTAACACCGGGGAGCTGTTTTTT.